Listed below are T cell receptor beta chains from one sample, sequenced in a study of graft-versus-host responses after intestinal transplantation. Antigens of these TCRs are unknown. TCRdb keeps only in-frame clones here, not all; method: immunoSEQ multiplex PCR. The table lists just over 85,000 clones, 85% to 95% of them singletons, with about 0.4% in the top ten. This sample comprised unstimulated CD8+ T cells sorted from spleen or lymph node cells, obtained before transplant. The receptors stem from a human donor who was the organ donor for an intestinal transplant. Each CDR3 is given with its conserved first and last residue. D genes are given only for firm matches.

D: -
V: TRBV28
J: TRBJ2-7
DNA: TGTGCCAGCAGTTTACGAGAGGGTCGGCAGTTCTCCTACGAGCAGTACTTC
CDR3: CASSLREGRQFSYEQYF

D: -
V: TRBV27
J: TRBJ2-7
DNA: TGTGCCAGCAGTTTAGGCGCGCGGGCCGAGCAGTACTTC
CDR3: CASSLGARAEQYF

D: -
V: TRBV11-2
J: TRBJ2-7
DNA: TGTGCCAGCAGCTTAGAAACAGGCTACGAGCAGTACTTC
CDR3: CASSLETGYEQYF

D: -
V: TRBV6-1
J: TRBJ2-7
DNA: TGTGCCAGCAGCAGGGGATCCCTTTTGGACGAGCAGTACTTC
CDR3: CASSRGSLLDEQYF

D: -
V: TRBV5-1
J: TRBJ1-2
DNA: TGCGCCAGCAGCTACGGTGCCAACTATGGCTACACCTTC
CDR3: CASSYGANYGYTF

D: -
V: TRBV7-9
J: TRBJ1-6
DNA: TGTGCCAGCAGGGAGACAGTCCGGCAATCACCCCTCCACTTT
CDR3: CASRETVRQSPLHF

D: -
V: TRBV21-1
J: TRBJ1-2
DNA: TGTGCCAGCCCGGACAGGGGATATGGCTACACCTTC
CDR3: CASPDRGYGYTF

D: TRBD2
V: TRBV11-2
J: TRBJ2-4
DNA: TGTGCCAGCAGCCACCCCCTGGAGCGGGGGGAGCCCCGGGGGGACTTC
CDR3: CASSHPLERGEPRGDF

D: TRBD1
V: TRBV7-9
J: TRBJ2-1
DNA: TGTGCCAGCAGCTCAATAGGACAGGGAAGATCCTACAATGAGCAGTTCTTC
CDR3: CASSSIGQGRSYNEQFF

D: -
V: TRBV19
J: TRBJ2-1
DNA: TGTGCCAGTTCCCAGGGTCGCCCCTACAATGAGCAGTTCTTC
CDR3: CASSQGRPYNEQFF